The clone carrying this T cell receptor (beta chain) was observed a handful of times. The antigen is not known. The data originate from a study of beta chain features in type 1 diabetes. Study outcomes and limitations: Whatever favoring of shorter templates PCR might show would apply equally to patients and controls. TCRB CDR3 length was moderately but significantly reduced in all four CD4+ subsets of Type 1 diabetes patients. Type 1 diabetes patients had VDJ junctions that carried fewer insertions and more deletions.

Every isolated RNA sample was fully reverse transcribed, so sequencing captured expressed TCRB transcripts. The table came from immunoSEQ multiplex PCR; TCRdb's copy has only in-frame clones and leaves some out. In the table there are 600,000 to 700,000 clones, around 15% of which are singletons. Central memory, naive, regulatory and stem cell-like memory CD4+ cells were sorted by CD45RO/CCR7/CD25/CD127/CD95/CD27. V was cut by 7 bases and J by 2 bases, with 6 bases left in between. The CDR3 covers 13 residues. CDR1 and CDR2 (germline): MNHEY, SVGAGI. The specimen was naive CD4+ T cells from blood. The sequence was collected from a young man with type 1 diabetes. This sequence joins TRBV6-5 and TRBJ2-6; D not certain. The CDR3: CASKGTGANVLTF. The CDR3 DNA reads TGTGCCAGCAAGGGAACTGGGGCCAACGTCCTGACTTTC.